These T cell receptor beta chains were read from a single sample in a study of shared clonotypes between healthy human individuals. Some clones are missing from TCRdb's copy, which holds only in-frame ones; the method was immunoSEQ multiplex PCR. The top ten clones hold approximately 1.1% of a sample with 1.6 million or so clones, around 97% of them seen once. Sample: naive CD4+ T cells sorted from blood. These receptors all come from a man younger than 40 in good health. Both conserved end residues are part of each CDR3. The D gene is left open where the match is weak. Size tells how often a clone was seen (once, few, many) or the class of an expanded clone, and some rows leave it out.

J	V	size	D	CDR3	DNA
TRBJ1-1	TRBV5-1	NA	NA	CASSLPQNTEAFF	TGCGCCAGCAGCTTACCACAGAACACTGAAGCTTTCTTT
TRBJ2-5	TRBV5-8	NA	NA	CASSLQRQAINQETQYF	TGTGCCAGCAGCTTGCAAAGACAGGCCATCAACCAAGAGACCCAGTACTTC
TRBJ2-7	TRBV11-2	NA	NA	CASSKSSYEQYF	TGTGCCAGCAGCAAGAGCTCCTACGAGCAGTACTTC
TRBJ2-6	TRBV19	NA	NA	CASSIRALGANVLTF	TGTGCCAGTAGTATTAGGGCACTTGGGGCCAACGTCCTGACTTTC
TRBJ2-7	TRBV6-1	NA	TRBD2	CASRAGGSISEQYF	TGTGCCAGCAGAGCGGGAGGATCCATTTCCGAGCAGTACTTC
TRBJ2-3	TRBV11-2	NA	NA	CASSLGVGVGTDTQYF	TGTGCCAGCAGCTTAGGAGTAGGGGTTGGGACAGATACGCAGTATTTT
TRBJ2-5	TRBV11-2	NA	NA	CASSLGGWGETQYF	TGTGCCAGCAGCTTAGGGGGCTGGGGAGAGACCCAGTACTTC
TRBJ2-5	TRBV5-1	NA	NA	CASSSTAQETQYF	TGCGCCAGCAGCTCAACAGCTCAAGAGACCCAGTACTTC
TRBJ2-7	TRBV6-5	NA	TRBD1	CASSYLQGQGTYEQYF	TGTGCCAGCAGTTACTTACAAGGACAGGGGACCTACGAGCAGTACTTC
TRBJ2-3	TRBV7-3	NA	NA	CASSLTGSFPSTDTQYF	TGTGCCAGCAGCTTAACGGGTTCCTTCCCTAGCACAGATACGCAGTATTTT
TRBJ1-5	TRBV6-1	NA	TRBD1	CASSEMGGQGGWAQHF	TGTGCCAGCAGTGAAATGGGCGGACAGGGTGGATGGGCCCAGCATTTT
TRBJ2-7	TRBV19	NA	NA	CASSIGQTTYEQYF	TGTGCCAGTAGTATAGGACAGACGACTTACGAGCAGTACTTC
TRBJ1-3	TRBV7-9	NA	TRBD1	CASSLGQGNTIYF	TGTGCCAGCAGCTTGGGACAGGGAAACACCATATATTTT
TRBJ1-4	TRBV7-2	NA	NA	CASSLGVGEKLFF	TGTGCCAGCAGCTTAGGAGTAGGAGAAAAACTGTTTTTT
TRBJ2-7	TRBV7-9	NA	NA	CASSPGQNSYEQYF	TGTGCCAGCAGCCCAGGACAGAATTCCTACGAGCAGTACTTC
TRBJ1-1	TRBV5-8	NA	NA	CASSLRGAVNTEAFF	TGTGCCAGCAGCTTGAGGGGGGCGGTGAACACTGAAGCTTTCTTT
TRBJ2-1	TRBV7-3	NA	TRBD2	CASRPSSGSSYNEQFF	TGTGCCAGCAGACCCTCTAGCGGGAGCTCCTACAATGAGCAGTTCTTC
TRBJ2-7	TRBV28	NA	NA	CASGAYSYEQYF	TGTGCGTCTGGGGCCTACAGCTACGAGCAGTACTTC
TRBJ1-1	TRBV7-9	NA	NA	CASRGIGTEAFF	TGTGCCAGCAGGGGGATCGGGACTGAAGCTTTCTTT
TRBJ2-3	TRBV7-9	NA	NA	CASSFGDSTDTQYF	TGTGCCAGCAGCTTTGGGGACAGCACAGATACGCAGTATTTT
TRBJ2-1	TRBV18	NA	NA	CASSPGPYTLEQFF	TGTGCCAGCTCACCGGGGCCGTATACCCTAGAGCAGTTCTTC
TRBJ2-7	TRBV5-1	once	NA	CASSLGDRRYEQYF	TGCGCCAGCAGCTTGGGTGACAGGCGGTACGAGCAGTACTTC
TRBJ2-5	TRBV2	NA	NA	CASNGLGGNQETQYF	TGTGCCAGCAACGGACTTGGGGGTAACCAAGAGACCCAGTACTTC
TRBJ2-6	TRBV27	NA	NA	CASSLSKPFASGANVLTF	TGTGCCAGCAGTTTATCGAAGCCATTCGCCTCTGGGGCCAACGTCCTGACTTTC
TRBJ2-7	TRBV10-3	NA	NA	CARWSGQYF	TGTGCCAGATGGTCAGGTCAGTACTTC
TRBJ2-7	TRBV9	NA	NA	CASSVGAGPYEQYF	TGTGCCAGCAGCGTAGGAGCAGGGCCATACGAGCAGTACTTC
TRBJ1-1	TRBV18	NA	NA	CASSLGTNTEAFF	TGTGCCAGCTCACTCGGAACTAACACTGAAGCTTTCTTT
TRBJ1-1	TRBV29-1	NA	NA	CSVEGTPKNTEAFF	TGCAGCGTTGAAGGGACACCGAAGAACACTGAAGCTTTCTTT
TRBJ1-1	TRBV7-9	NA	TRBD1	CASSGQGSTEAFF	TGTGCCAGCAGCGGACAGGGGAGCACTGAAGCTTTCTTT
TRBJ2-7	TRBV28	NA	NA	CASSQQLYEQYF	TGTGCCAGCAGTCAACAGTTATACGAGCAGTACTTC
TRBJ2-7	TRBV5-1	once	NA	CASSLGTPINYEQYF	TGCGCCAGCAGCTTGGGGACACCTATTAACTACGAGCAGTACTTC
TRBJ2-1	TRBV11-2	NA	TRBD2	CASSRGLAGAGYEQFF	TGTGCCAGCAGCCGAGGACTAGCGGGAGCTGGATATGAGCAGTTCTTC
TRBJ2-1	TRBV29-1	NA	NA	CSVDASASRYNEQFF	TGCAGCGTTGATGCGTCGGCTAGCAGATACAATGAGCAGTTCTTC
TRBJ2-3	TRBV19	NA	TRBD1	CATKAAQGAWTDTQYF	TGTGCCACCAAGGCCGCTCAGGGGGCGTGGACAGATACGCAGTATTTT
TRBJ2-3	TRBV29-1	once	NA	CSVEDAGTASTDTQYF	TGCAGCGTTGAAGATGCCGGGACCGCTAGCACAGATACGCAGTATTTT